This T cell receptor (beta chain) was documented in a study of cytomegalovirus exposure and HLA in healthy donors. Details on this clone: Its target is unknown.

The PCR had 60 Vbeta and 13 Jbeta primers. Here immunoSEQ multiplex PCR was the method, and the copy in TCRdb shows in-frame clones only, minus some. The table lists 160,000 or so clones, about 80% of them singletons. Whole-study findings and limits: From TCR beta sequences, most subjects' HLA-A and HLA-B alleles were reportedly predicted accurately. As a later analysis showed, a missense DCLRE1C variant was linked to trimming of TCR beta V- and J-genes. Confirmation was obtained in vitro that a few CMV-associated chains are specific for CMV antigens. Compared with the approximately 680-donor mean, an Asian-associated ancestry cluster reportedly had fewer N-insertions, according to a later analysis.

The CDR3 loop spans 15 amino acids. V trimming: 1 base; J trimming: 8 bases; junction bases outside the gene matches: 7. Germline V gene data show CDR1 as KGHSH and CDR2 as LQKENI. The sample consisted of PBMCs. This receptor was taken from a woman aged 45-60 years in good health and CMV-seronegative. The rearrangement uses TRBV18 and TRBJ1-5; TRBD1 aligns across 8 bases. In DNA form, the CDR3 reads TGTGCCAGCTCACCACGGACAGGGAATACGGAGCCCCAGCATTTT. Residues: CASSPRTGNTEPQHF. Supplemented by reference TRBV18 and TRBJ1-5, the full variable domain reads NAGVMQNPRHLVRRRGQEARLRCSPMKGHSHVYWYRQLPEEGLKFMVYLQKENIIDESGMPKERFSAEFPKEGPSILRIQQVVRGDSAAYFCASSPRTGNTEPQHFGDGTRLSIL.